The clone carrying this T cell receptor (beta chain) was seen a handful of times. In each PCR, synthetic TCR analog templates were spiked in. The method was immunoSEQ multiplex PCR; TCRdb's version includes in-frame clones alone and lacks a portion of them. The sample has 55,000 to 85,000 clones, 80% to 85% seen once. The CDR3 has 12 residues. The germline V gene has CDR1 SNHLY and CDR2 FYNNEI. V lost 2 bases and J lost 3, with 4 bases in between. Time point reported: pretreatment peripheral blood. The data belong to a study of PD-L1 blockade in urothelial cancer. In the study overall: Beginning in the mid-2010s, patients received atezolizumab, given as 1,200 mg intravenously every 3 weeks.

Specimen: PBMCs, collected around atezolizumab (anti-PD-L1) treatment. The source of this sequence is a woman in her 70s with urothelial cancer. This chain uses TRBV2 with TRBJ1-1; D uncertain. The DNA of the CDR3 is TGTGCCAGCAGTGAACAGTACACTGAAGCTTTCTTT. The encoded protein is CASSEQYTEAFF.